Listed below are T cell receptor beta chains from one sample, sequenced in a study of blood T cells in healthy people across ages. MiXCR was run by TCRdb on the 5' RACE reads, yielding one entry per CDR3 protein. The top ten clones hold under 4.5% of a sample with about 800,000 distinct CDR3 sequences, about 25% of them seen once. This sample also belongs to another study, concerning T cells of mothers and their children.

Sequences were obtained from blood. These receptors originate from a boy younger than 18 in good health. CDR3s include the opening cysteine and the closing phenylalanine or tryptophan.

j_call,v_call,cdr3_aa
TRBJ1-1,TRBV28,CASTSSRALNTEAFF
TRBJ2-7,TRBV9,CASSLGREGYEQYF
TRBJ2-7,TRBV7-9,CASSLVASSPYEQYF
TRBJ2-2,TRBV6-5,CASSYSSPGGSNTGELFF
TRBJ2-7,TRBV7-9,CASRKAGPIVDEQYF
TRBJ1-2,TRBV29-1,CSVLASGYTF
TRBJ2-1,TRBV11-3,CACSLGGPESYNEQFF
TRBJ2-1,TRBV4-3,CASSQDPSGFYYNEQFF
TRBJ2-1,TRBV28,CASIGLNEQFF
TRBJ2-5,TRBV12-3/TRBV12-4,CASSPYVETQYF
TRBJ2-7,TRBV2,CASSEGEGSTYEQYF
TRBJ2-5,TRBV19,CASSPSGTGLQETQYF
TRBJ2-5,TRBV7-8,CASSPSGLAETQYF
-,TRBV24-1,CATSTEKETQYF